A single T cell receptor (beta chain) is shown here with its context. The data stem from a study of blood T cell repertoires in COVID-19. Turning to the study itself: Italy, Spain and the United States were the sources of the convalescent and acute COVID-19 samples.

In terms of age and location, participants ranged from about 18 to 100 years and lived in about 25 US areas. Assay: immunoSEQ multiplex PCR; the TCRdb copy retains only in-frame clones and omits some. Of about 210,000 clones listed, roughly 86% are singletons. Sequencing was performed on PBMCs or T cells enriched from blood (not recorded which). The receptor was isolated from a man younger than 30 with acute COVID-19.

The CDR3, as DNA: TGTGCCAGCAGTGTGACCGGGGGGGCGCGAACTGAAGCTTTCTTT. Translation: CASSVTGGARTEAFF. The genes are TRBV6-4 and TRBJ1-1; weak D call: TRBD1 (6 bases). The CDR3 is 15 residues long. The V gene lost 4 bases and the J gene lost 5 bases, with 17 bases spanning the gap. Germline CDR1 MRHNA, CDR2 SNTAGT.